A single sample gave rise to the 14 T cell receptor beta chains below, sequenced in a study of T-cell memory formation after mild COVID-19. TCRdb re-called the 5' RACE reads with MiXCR, one entry per CDR3 protein. The sample holds some 450,000 distinct CDR3 sequences, over 15% seen once. The sequenced material came from PBMCs or a T cell subset sorted from them (not recorded which). The receptors come from an adult woman who had mild COVID-19 (a few samples of this study predate the infection). Cell type and time point are not known.

This clonotype came up many times. The chain links TRBV7-9 to TRBJ2-3, with 9 bases identical to TRBD2. The germline V gene encodes CDR1 SEHNR and CDR2 FQNEAQ (reference sequence). This CDR3 region has 16 residues. J was trimmed by 1 base and V by 4 bases; bases with no gene match: 6. The CDR3 bases are TGTGCCAGCAGCTCCAACCCTAGCGGGGGCACAGATACGCAGTATTTT. As protein: CASSSNPSGGTDTQYF.

This clonotype has a handful of counts. The chain employs TRBV4-1 and TRBJ1-2, with a weak D call TRBD1 (5 bases). The germline V and J ends were trimmed by 1 base and 2 bases, with 8 bases remaining between them. The CDR3 extends over 14 amino acids. The V gene's germline CDR1 is MGHRA and CDR2 YSYEKL. Written as DNA, the CDR3 is TGCGCCAGCAGCCAAGTGGGGGGGAACTATGGCTACACCTTC. Translation: CASSQVGGNYGYTF.

The gene calls are TRBV3-1 and TRBJ1-2; no firm D call. V lost 0 bases to trimming and J lost 4 bases, with 6 bases between them. Germline V gene lookup returns CDR1 LGHDT and CDR2 YNNKEL (reference sequence). The CDR3 contains 13 residues. The CDR3 nucleotides are TGTGCCAGCAGCCAAGATACGGTCTATGGCTACACCTTC. This gives the protein CASSQDTVYGYTF.

There are a few counts of this clonotype. V usage is TRBV11-3 and J usage is TRBJ2-1, with TRBD1 matching over 9 bases. CDR1 is SGHNT and CDR2 is YENEEA in the germline V gene. CDR3 length: 16 amino acids. V gave up 5 bases and J gave up 8 bases; unmatched junction bases: 13. CDR3 sequence (DNA): TGTGCCAGCAGCCCAATTGGACAGGGGACCTTCCATGAGCAGTTCTTC. Its translation: CASSPIGQGTFHEQFF.

The V call is TRBV19, the J call TRBJ1-5, with 7 positions matching TRBD1. Germline CDR1 LNHDA, CDR2 SQIVND (reference sequence). CDR3 size: 15 residues. Trimming at V came to 7 bases and at J to 6 bases, leaving 12 bases not matched to a gene. The CDR3 bases are TGTGCCAGTACCCCAGACAGGGAACGGAGTCAGCCCCAGCATTTT. Translation gives CASTPDRERSQPQHF.

This clonotype came up a few times. The genes are TRBV3-1 and TRBJ2-3; no firm D call. The germline V gene encodes CDR1 LGHDT and CDR2 YNNKEL (reference sequence). Between the trimmed V and J ends, which lost 4 bases and 6 bases, there was a span of 17 bases. The CDR3 is 15 amino acids. CDR3 region: CASSPTTMVRDTQYF. DNA for the CDR3: TGTGCCAGCAGCCCAACGACCATGGTCCGGGATACGCAGTATTTT.

The rearrangement links TRBV24-1 to TRBJ2-7; D gene unclear. Germline-derived CDR1 and CDR2 are KGHDR and SFDVKD. The CDR3 has 11 amino acids. The V end lost 4 bases, the J end lost 3 bases, and 3 bases lay between the germline ends. In nucleotides, the CDR3 is TGTGCCACCAGTGACTACTACGAGCAGTACTTC. Translating it yields CATSDYYEQYF.

The table lists this clonotype with a few counts. This chain links TRBV2 with TRBJ1-5; 7 nucleotides line up with TRBD1. Germline assignment: CDR1 SNHLY and CDR2 FYNNEI. The CDR3 loop spans 14 amino acids. V dropped 3 bases and J dropped 5; count of bases not matched to a gene: 4. CDR3: CASSDRTGHQPQHF. The CDR3 DNA sequence: TGTGCCAGCAGTGACCGGACAGGTCATCAGCCCCAGCATTTT.

The J gene is TRBJ2-3, the V gene TRBV20-1; 13 positions match TRBD2. Trimming took 6 bases from V and 0 from J; bases not matched to a gene: 6. This CDR3 spans 16 amino acids. The germline V gene has CDR1 DFQATT and CDR2 SNEGSKA (reference sequence). The CDR3 here is CSANSGLAGSTDTQYF. CDR3 in DNA: TGCAGTGCAAATTCGGGACTAGCGGGGAGCACAGATACGCAGTATTTT.

The rearrangement uses TRBV5-1 and TRBJ1-2; 9 bases map to TRBD1. The V segment lost 2 bases and the J segment 5 bases; nucleotides outside the gene matches: 16. CDR1 SGHRS and CDR2 YFSETQ come from the germline V gene. The CDR3 covers 18 residues. This chain's CDR3 is CASSLGGQGIAPTYGYTF. CDR3 DNA sequence: TGCGCCAGCAGCTTAGGGGGACAGGGTATTGCCCCCACGTATGGCTACACCTTC.

The chain carries TRBV7-2 and TRBJ2-3; D not resolved. The CDR3 has 15 amino acids. Germline V gives CDR1 SGHTA, CDR2 FQGNSA. V was shortened by 1 base and J by 0 bases, with 8 bases between the two germline ends. The CDR3: CASSLDPVSTDTQYF. The CDR3, as DNA: TGTGCCAGCAGCTTAGATCCCGTAAGCACAGATACGCAGTATTTT.

This clonotype appeared a few times. J is TRBJ2-1 and V is TRBV3-1; 11 nucleotides match TRBD2. V shed 7 bases and J 6 bases; nucleotides not matched to a gene: 8. Per the germline V gene, CDR1 is LGHDT and CDR2 is YNNKEL (reference sequence). This CDR3 comprises 15 residues. The CDR3 protein is CASTSGTSGFNEQFF. As DNA, the CDR3 is TGTGCCAGCACCTCCGGGACTAGCGGATTCAATGAGCAGTTCTTC.

In this sample, this clonotype turned up a few times. V usage is TRBV6-5 and J usage is TRBJ2-7, with TRBD1 identical over 7 bases. This CDR3 spans 15 amino acids. Per the germline V gene, CDR1 is MNHEY and CDR2 is SVGAGI. The V gene end was trimmed by 2 bases and the J gene end by 3 bases; junction bases not matched to a gene: 7. This CDR3 reads CASSYRPGGFYEQYF. The DNA of the CDR3 is TGTGCCAGCAGTTACAGGCCAGGGGGATTCTACGAGCAGTACTTC.

This sequence joins TRBV14 and TRBJ2-7; 9 nucleotides match TRBD2. CDR1 and CDR2 (germline): SGHDN, FVKESK. V lost 5 bases to trimming and J lost 3 bases; unmatched junction nucleotides: 8. This CDR3 comprises 15 residues. The CDR3 loop reads CASSGLAKRGYEQYF. As DNA, the CDR3 is TGTGCCAGCAGCGGACTAGCGAAAAGAGGCTACGAGCAGTACTTC.